Listed below are T cell receptor beta chains from one sample, sequenced in a study of CD8 T cells in ankylosing spondylitis. TCRdb redid the calling of the 5' RACE reads with MiXCR, one entry per CDR3 protein. The data hold 30,000 to 35,000 distinct CDR3 sequences, with approximately 28% observed a single time. The sequenced material came from synovial fluid, either unsorted or a sorted T cell fraction (not recorded which). Every receptor here comes from a male donor with ankylosing spondylitis. CDR3s include the opening cysteine and the closing phenylalanine or tryptophan. D genes are given only for firm matches. Size is omitted from some rows. Given values are once, few, many or a class for expanded clones.

CDR3,DNA,D,J,size,V
CASSPSGRATGELFF,TGTGCCAGCAGTCCTAGCGGGAGGGCCACCGGGGAGCTGTTTTTT,TRBD2,TRBJ2-2,few,TRBV12-3/TRBV12-4
CASSLDRQGHPRTYEQYF,TGCGCCAGCAGCCTGGACAGACAGGGACACCCTAGGACCTACGAGCAGTACTTC,TRBD1,TRBJ2-7,few,TRBV5-1
CASSLDRGDNEQFF,TGTGCCAGCAGTTTGGACAGGGGGGACAATGAGCAGTTCTTC,TRBD1,TRBJ2-1,NA,TRBV27
CASSLGRNTEAFF,TGTGCCAGCAGCTTGGGGCGGAACACTGAAGCTTTCTTT,NA,TRBJ1-1,NA,TRBV11-2
CSVGSRDSYEQYF,TGCAGCGTTGGGTCCCGGGACAGCTACGAGCAGTACTTC,TRBD1,TRBJ2-7,NA,TRBV29-1
CSARRLAEGGGLETQYF,TGCAGTGCTAGACGACTAGCGGAGGGGGGAGGGTTGGAGACCCAGTACTTC,TRBD2,TRBJ2-5,NA,TRBV20-1
CATSDHTTGTSFTGELFF,TGTGCCACCAGTGATCACACGACAGGGACCTCGTTCACCGGGGAGCTGTTTTTT,TRBD1,TRBJ2-2,NA,TRBV24-1
CSATRGLAGRYNEQFF,TGCAGTGCGACCCGAGGACTAGCGGGACGCTACAATGAGCAGTTCTTC,TRBD2,TRBJ2-1,NA,TRBV20-1
CASSSSTGGGYEQYF,TGTGCCAGCAGTTCCTCGACAGGGGGCGGCTACGAGCAGTACTTC,TRBD1,TRBJ2-7,few,TRBV6-5
CASSNVRPRTGELFF,TGTGCCAGCAGTAACGTCCGGCCCCGGACCGGGGAGCTGTTTTTT,NA,TRBJ2-2,NA,TRBV6-5
CASSSRTSGYQETQYF,TGTGCCAGCAGTTCAAGGACTAGCGGTTACCAAGAGACCCAGTACTTC,TRBD2,TRBJ2-5,NA,TRBV2
CASTVEAEYTDTQYF,TGTGCCAGCACGGTGGAGGCAGAATACACAGATACGCAGTATTTT,NA,TRBJ2-3,once,TRBV11-1
CASSPMGGNQPQHF,TGTGCCAGCAGTCCCATGGGGGGCAATCAGCCCCAGCATTTT,NA,TRBJ1-5,many,TRBV27
CASSQDPGLRREQFF,TGCGCCAGCAGCCAAGATCCAGGGCTTAGACGTGAGCAGTTCTTC,NA,TRBJ2-1,NA,TRBV4-1
CASRTMNTEAFF,TGCGCCAGCAGAACGATGAACACTGAAGCTTTCTTT,NA,TRBJ1-1,NA,TRBV5-1
CASGNGLYGYTF,TGTGCCAGCGGGAACGGGCTCTATGGCTACACCTTC,NA,TRBJ1-2,NA,TRBV4-2
CSARSGGVSETQYF,TGCAGTGCTAGGAGTGGGGGAGTTAGCGAGACCCAGTACTTC,NA,TRBJ2-5,few,TRBV20-1
CASSLAGFEGSGELFF,TGTGCCAGCAGCTTGGCAGGGTTTGAGGGCAGCGGGGAGCTGTTTTTT,NA,TRBJ2-2,few,TRBV5-6
CASSLAGGMYTQYF,TGTGCCAGCAGCTTAGCAGGGGGCATGTATACGCAGTATTTT,TRBD1,TRBJ2-3,NA,TRBV11-2
CASRNWEGLVTEAFF,TGTGCCAGCAGAAATTGGGAGGGGCTGGTGACTGAAGCTTTCTTT,NA,TRBJ1-1,few,TRBV5-6
CSVGLAGTDTQYF,TGCAGCGTAGGACTAGCGGGAACAGATACGCAGTATTTT,TRBD2,TRBJ2-3,NA,TRBV29-1
CASSFQGDLSETSGRAWFF,TGTGCCAGCAGCTTCCAGGGGGACCTTTCAGAAACTAGCGGGAGGGCGTGGTTCTTC,TRBD2,TRBJ2-1,NA,TRBV7-9
CASTTGVFSSGELFF,TGCGCCAGCACGACAGGGGTGTTCAGCTCCGGGGAGCTGTTTTTT,TRBD1,TRBJ2-2,few,TRBV10-2
CNCWGARSGEQETQYF,TGCAACTGTTGGGGGGCACGGAGCGGAGAACAAGAGACCCAGTACTTC,NA,TRBJ2-5,many,TRBV29-1
CASSQDGSGPSGNTIYF,TGCGCCAGCAGCCAAGATGGGTCAGGCCCCTCTGGAAACACCATATATTTT,NA,TRBJ1-3,few,TRBV4-1
CASSAPAISTDTQYF,TGTGCCAGCAGTGCTCCAGCGATCAGCACAGATACGCAGTATTTT,NA,TRBJ2-3,NA,TRBV2
CASSSGANEQFF,TGCGCCAGCAGCTCGGGAGCAAATGAGCAGTTCTTC,NA,TRBJ2-1,few,TRBV5-1